This TCR beta chain was found in a study of patients and donors after allogeneic stem cell transplantation. TCRdb re-called the RT-PCR reads through MiXCR, storing one row per CDR3 protein. The data hold some 230,000 distinct CDR3 sequences, with roughly 14% observed a single time. V gave up 0 bases and J gave up 5 bases, with 14 bases separating them. The germline V gene has CDR1 SGHRS and CDR2 YFSETQ. CDR3 length: 16 amino acids. The TCR comes from a human donor who was either an allogeneic HSCT recipient or a stem cell or donor lymphocyte infusion donor (not recorded which). It is not recorded whose cells these are; they may come from a transplant donor. The chain has TRBV5-1 and TRBJ2-2, with a weak D call TRBD1 (5 bases). The sequenced sample was blood, either unsorted or a sorted T cell fraction (not recorded which). The CDR3 DNA sequence: TGCGCCAGCAGCTTGGACGACAGCGCTCGTACCGGGGAGCTGTTTTTT. It encodes CASSLDDSARTGELFF.